This is a list of T cell receptor beta chains from one sample in a study of control samples from healthy donors and cancer patients. Profiling relied on immunoSEQ multiplex PCR, and the TCRdb table lists in-frame clones only, not all of them. The sample shows about 84,000 clones, 84% of them seen only once. Specimen: PBMCs. These receptors came from a man in his 60s with head and neck cancer. The CDR3 runs from the conserved cysteine through the conserved F or W. Each record gives: D gene, V gene, clone size, J gene, CDR3 protein, CDR3 DNA. A D gene is named only where the DNA matches it firmly. Not all rows give a size; the values are once, few, many and, for expanded clones, a class.

>TRBD2|TRBV7-2|NA|TRBJ2-3
CASSLVPGGGADTQYF
TGTGCCAGCAGCTTAGTTCCGGGAGGCGGGGCAGATACGCAGTATTTT
>NA|TRBV5-1|NA|TRBJ1-1
CASSLGAGTEAFF
TGCGCCAGCAGCTTGGGGGCAGGCACTGAAGCTTTCTTT
>NA|TRBV2|NA|TRBJ1-1
CASSEAPTPMNTEAFF
TGTGCCAGCAGTGAAGCGCCGACACCCATGAACACTGAAGCTTTCTTT
>NA|TRBV28|NA|TRBJ2-3
CASSLMGDTQYF
TGTGCCAGCAGTTTAATGGGAGATACGCAGTATTTT
>NA|TRBV7-9|NA|TRBJ1-6
CASSRGPGDSSSPLHF
TGTGCCAGCAGCCGAGGACCAGGGGATAGCAGTTCACCCCTCCACTTT
>NA|TRBV27|NA|TRBJ2-1
CASSGYLGAGGYNEQFF
TGTGCCAGCAGTGGATACCTAGGGGCGGGCGGTTACAATGAGCAGTTCTTC
>NA|TRBV5-8|once|TRBJ2-7
CASSHQGAHPYEQYF
TGTGCCAGCTCCCATCAGGGCGCCCATCCCTACGAGCAGTACTTC
>NA|TRBV5-6|NA|TRBJ2-1
CASSHDYYNEQFF
TGTGCCAGCAGCCACGACTATTACAATGAGCAGTTCTTC
>NA|TRBV2|NA|TRBJ1-2
CASLDSANYGYTF
TGTGCCAGCCTGGACAGTGCTAACTATGGCTACACCTTC
>TRBD1|TRBV5-1|NA|TRBJ1-2
CASSLGQGQNYGYTF
TGCGCCAGCAGCTTGGGTCAGGGACAGAACTATGGCTACACCTTC
>NA|TRBV10-2|few|TRBJ1-5
CASSATTGPGQPQHF
TGCGCCAGCAGTGCCACCACGGGGCCAGGTCAGCCCCAGCATTTT
>NA|TRBV10-3|NA|TRBJ2-3
CAISEVLGDTQYF
TGTGCCATCAGTGAGGTTTTAGGGGATACGCAGTATTTT
>NA|TRBV5-6|once|TRBJ1-2
CASSLVSVNYGYTF
TGTGCCAGCAGCTTGGTTTCCGTTAACTATGGCTACACCTTC
>TRBD2|TRBV12-3/TRBV12-4|once|TRBJ2-7
CASSGTSGRAQYF
TGTGCCAGCAGTGGGACTAGCGGGAGGGCCCAGTACTTC
>NA|TRBV19|NA|TRBJ2-1
CASSIGIYNEQFF
TGTGCCAGTAGTATAGGAATTTACAATGAGCAGTTCTTC
>TRBD1|TRBV19|NA|TRBJ2-5
CASSGTGTRETQYF
TGTGCCAGTAGCGGGACAGGGACGCGAGAGACCCAGTACTTC
>TRBD1|TRBV28|NA|TRBJ1-4
CASRTGTGVRKLFF
TGTGCCAGCAGAACCGGGACAGGGGTGAGGAAACTGTTTTTT
>NA|TRBV27|NA|TRBJ2-2
CASRGATRTGELFF
TGTGCCAGCAGAGGAGCGACACGCACCGGGGAGCTGTTTTTT
>TRBD1|TRBV19|NA|TRBJ1-2
CASSMGTGGHNGYTF
TGTGCCAGTAGTATGGGGACAGGTGGCCATAATGGCTACACCTTC
>NA|TRBV7-7|NA|TRBJ2-5
CASSLGGYQETQYF
TGTGCTAGCAGCTTAGGCGGATACCAAGAGACCCAGTACTTC
>NA|TRBV28|NA|TRBJ2-7
CASSLPGDPYEQYF
TGTGCCAGCAGTCTACCGGGGGACCCCTACGAGCAGTACTTC
>TRBD2|TRBV4-1|NA|TRBJ2-1
CASSRVVSSGDKQFF
TGCGCCAGCAGCCGGGTGGTCTCTAGCGGAGATAAGCAGTTCTTC
>NA|TRBV11-1|NA|TRBJ2-5
CASSSRGETQYF
TGTGCCAGCAGCTCCCGGGGAGAGACCCAGTACTTC
>NA|TRBV6-5|NA|TRBJ2-2
CASSPLSQGELFF
TGTGCCAGCAGTCCTCTCTCTCAGGGCGAGCTGTTTTTT
>TRBD1|TRBV28|NA|TRBJ2-7
CASRRFSGTGAAYEQYF
TGTGCCAGCAGGCGTTTCTCGGGGACAGGGGCGGCCTACGAGCAGTACTTC
>NA|TRBV27|NA|TRBJ2-3
CASSLDISQDTQYF
TGTGCCAGCAGTTTAGATATTTCCCAAGATACGCAGTATTTT
>NA|TRBV10-2|once|TRBJ1-3
CASSRGENTIYF
TGCGCCAGCAGTAGAGGGGAAAACACCATATATTTT
>TRBD2|TRBV30|NA|TRBJ2-7
CAWSQGGSSYEQYF
TGTGCCTGGAGTCAGGGCGGGAGCTCCTACGAGCAGTACTTC
>NA|TRBV5-1|NA|TRBJ2-2
CASSFQAPNTGELFF
TGCGCCAGCAGCTTTCAAGCCCCGAACACCGGGGAGCTGTTTTTT
>NA|TRBV28|medium-sized|TRBJ2-5
CASSLPPGVPETQYF
TGTGCCAGCAGTCTACCGCCCGGGGTGCCAGAGACCCAGTACTTC
>TRBD1|TRBV4-2|NA|TRBJ1-3
CASSVQGTGAGNTIYF
TGTGCCAGCAGCGTGCAGGGGACAGGGGCTGGAAACACCATATATTTT
>NA|TRBV3-1/TRBV3-2|few|TRBJ1-2
CASSQDRRAPYGYTF
TGTGCCAGCAGCCAAGATCGACGGGCCCCCTATGGCTACACCTTC
>NA|TRBV7-9|NA|TRBJ1-5
CASSPMGGKGPQHF
TGTGCCAGCAGCCCCATGGGGGGAAAGGGGCCCCAGCATTTT
>TRBD1|TRBV29-1|NA|TRBJ1-2
CSVQGADYGYTF
TGCAGTGTGCAGGGGGCTGACTATGGCTACACCTTC
>NA|TRBV7-8|NA|TRBJ1-5
CASSAWTGQPQHF
TGTGCCAGCAGCGCCTGGACCGGTCAGCCCCAGCATTTT
>NA|TRBV6-6|NA|TRBJ2-5
CASSYPGIETQYF
TGTGCCAGCAGTTACCCGGGAATAGAGACCCAGTACTTC
>TRBD1|TRBV5-1|NA|TRBJ1-1
CASSVQGENTEAFF
TGCGCCAGCAGCGTTCAGGGGGAGAACACTGAAGCTTTCTTT
>TRBD2|TRBV5-4|many|TRBJ2-7
CASSSYLTGGSYEQYF
TGTGCCAGCAGCTCCTACCTGACGGGAGGGTCCTACGAGCAGTACTTC
>NA|TRBV13|NA|TRBJ1-1
CASSLSRMGTEAFF
TGTGCCAGCAGCTTATCCAGGATGGGCACTGAAGCTTTCTTT
>NA|TRBV5-1|NA|TRBJ1-2
CASSLRQNFNYGYTF
TGCGCCAGCAGCTTGAGGCAGAACTTTAACTATGGCTACACCTTC
>TRBD2|TRBV25-1|NA|TRBJ2-1
CASKGPGLPNHEQFF
TGTGCCAGCAAAGGGCCGGGACTACCAAATCATGAGCAGTTCTTC
>NA|TRBV3-1/TRBV3-2|NA|TRBJ2-3
CASSQVTSITDTQYF
TGTGCCAGCAGCCAAGTTACCTCAATAACAGATACGCAGTATTTT
>NA|TRBV2|NA|TRBJ2-7
CASKSGGEQYF
TGTGCCAGCAAATCTGGCGGCGAGCAGTACTTC
>TRBD2|TRBV11-3|NA|TRBJ2-3
CASSAGVAGSDTQYF
TGTGCCAGCAGCGCGGGGGTAGCGGGATCCGATACGCAGTATTTT